Detailed here is one T cell receptor (beta chain). The data originate from a study of T cell responses to AZD1222 COVID-19 vaccine. TCRdb keeps only in-frame clones here, not all; method: immunoSEQ multiplex PCR. The data hold 100,000 to 150,000 clones, with 70% to 90% observed a single time. Looked up from germline, CDR1 is MDHEN and CDR2 is SYDVKM. This CDR3 spans 14 amino acids. Trimming at V came to 7 bases and at J to 3 bases, leaving 9 bases not matched to a gene. The specimen was peripheral blood, collected on day 0 of AZD1222 vaccination. This sequence originates from an adult in good health. This rearrangement joins TRBV28 to TRBJ2-7, with 7 nucleotides matching TRBD2. CDR3 bases: TGTGCCAGCACGTCGGGCGGGAGTCACTACGAGCAGTACTTC. Protein: CASTSGGSHYEQYF.